The 8 T cell receptor beta chains below come from one sample, sequenced in a study of technical replicates of blood from four donors (dated by TCRdb to 2016 to 2017). Libraries came from the immunoSEQ multiplex PCR assay. TCRdb re-hosts the immuneACCESS table, in-frame sequences only. Its copies lack some clones; in the studies checked, an unresolved V gene accounts for under half of them, and the cause for the rest is not known. This sample gives around 83,000 clones in total; more than 90% of them show up just once. The ten top clones hold more than 0.2% of the sample. Sequencing was done on a sample of T cells isolated from PBMCs. These receptors originate from a human donor in good health.

Comments on this clone: Additional DNA sequences in this sample encode the identical CDR3. The chain links TRBV18 to TRBJ1-5, with a possible D match to TRBD1 (5 bases). Looked up from germline, CDR1 is KGHSH and CDR2 is LQKENI. The ends were cut back, 2 bases at V and 5 bases at J, with 13 bases in the middle. There are 15 residues in the CDR3. Here the CDR3 reads CASSPLGQGDQPQHF. The CDR3 nucleotides are TGTGCCAGCTCACCATTGGGGCAGGGTGATCAGCCCCAGCATTTT.

This clone was counted only a few times. J is TRBJ2-1 and V is TRBV4-1, with 8 bases that match TRBD1. Germline assignment: CDR1 MGHRA and CDR2 YSYEKL. The trim removed 6 bases at V and 6 bases at J, leaving 7 bases unmatched. The CDR3 consists of 14 residues. CDR3: CASRKGQGVNEQFF. The CDR3 DNA sequence: TGCGCCAGCAGGAAAGGACAGGGAGTCAATGAGCAGTTCTTC.

V is TRBV6-1 and J is TRBJ1-2, with D perhaps matching TRBD1 (6 bases). Germline V CDR1 and CDR2: MNHNS, SASEGT. This CDR3 comprises 15 residues. The V end was cut by 4 bases, the J end by 3 bases, with 15 bases between. The CDR3 reads CASSGDGAGDYGYTF. DNA for the CDR3: TGTGCCAGCAGTGGGGATGGGGCAGGGGACTATGGCTACACCTTC.

The chain couples TRBV7-9 to TRBJ1-1; tentative D call: TRBD1 (6 bases). From germline, CDR1 is SEHNR and CDR2 FQNEAQ (reference sequence). Deletions cut 5 bases from V and 0 bases from J, with 25 bases between. The CDR3 extends over 19 amino acids. CDR3 loop: CASSRIKGHRDIMNTEAFF. As DNA, the CDR3 is TGTGCCAGCAGCCGAATTAAGGGACACAGGGATATAATGAACACTGAAGCTTTCTTT.

The chain uses TRBV10-2 and TRBJ2-1; perhaps TRBD2 as D (6 bases). This CDR3 contains 16 residues. V lost 1 base to trimming and J lost 7 bases, with 17 bases between them. Per the germline V gene, CDR1 is WSHSY and CDR2 is SAAADI. The CDR3: CASSEWRVPKENEQFF. DNA of the CDR3: TGCGCCAGCAGTGAGTGGAGGGTCCCGAAGGAAAATGAGCAGTTCTTC.

V and J are TRBV27 and TRBJ1-2, with a weak D call TRBD1 (5 bases). CDR1 is MNHEY, CDR2 SMNVEV, per germline (reference sequence). V lost 8 bases to trimming and J lost 4 bases, with 14 bases between them. This CDR3 is 13 amino acids long. Here the CDR3 reads CASRRAGSYGYTF. The CDR3 nucleotides are TGTGCCAGCCGCAGGGCCGGTTCCTATGGCTACACCTTC.

The rearrangement joins TRBV10-2 to TRBJ1-5; D not certain. Trimming took off 2 bases at V and 3 bases at J, with 8 bases between the two ends. Germline CDR1 reads WSHSY; CDR2 reads SAAADI. CDR3 size: 14 residues. This CDR3 is CASSETDYNQPQHF. The CDR3 DNA is TGCGCCAGCAGTGAGACAGATTACAATCAGCCCCAGCATTTT.

The chain combines TRBV25-1 with TRBJ2-7; 7 bases line up with TRBD2. The J segment lost 5 bases and the V segment lost 2 bases, leaving 6 bases of the junction unmatched. This CDR3 has 14 residues. Germline assignment: CDR1 MGHDK and CDR2 SYGVNS. The CDR3, as DNA: TGTGCCAGCAGTGAAACCGGACTAGTCGACGAGCAGTACTTC. Protein: CASSETGLVDEQYF.